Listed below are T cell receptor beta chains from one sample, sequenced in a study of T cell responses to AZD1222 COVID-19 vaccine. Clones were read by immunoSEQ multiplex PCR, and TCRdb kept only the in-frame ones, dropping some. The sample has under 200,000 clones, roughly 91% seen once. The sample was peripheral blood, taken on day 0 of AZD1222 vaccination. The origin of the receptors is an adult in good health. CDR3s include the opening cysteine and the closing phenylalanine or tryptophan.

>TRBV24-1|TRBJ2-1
CATSGTGGLDEQFF
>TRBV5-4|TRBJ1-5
CASSAGGGGLYSNQPQHF
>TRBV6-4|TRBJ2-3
CASSTSGGTDTQYF
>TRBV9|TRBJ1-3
CASSEQGTSSGNTIYF
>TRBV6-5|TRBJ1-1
CASSYTRTGVETEAFF
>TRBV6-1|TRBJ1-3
CASSEALGNTIYF
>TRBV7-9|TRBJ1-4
CASSRTRGGLTNEKLFF
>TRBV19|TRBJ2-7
CASSPRAGGLYEQYF
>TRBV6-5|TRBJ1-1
CASNIWAQGTTEAFF
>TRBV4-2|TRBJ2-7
CASSQEALAEIYEQYF
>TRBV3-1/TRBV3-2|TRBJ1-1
CASRETGVRTEAFF
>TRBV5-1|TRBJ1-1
CASSLASADTEAFF
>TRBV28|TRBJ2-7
CASSFGGGPGEQYF
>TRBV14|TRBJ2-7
CASSYGTHSYEQYF
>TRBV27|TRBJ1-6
CASSFLAGDSPLHF
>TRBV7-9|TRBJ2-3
CASSLTGASSTDTQYF
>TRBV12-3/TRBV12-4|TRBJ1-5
CASSLLSNQPQHF
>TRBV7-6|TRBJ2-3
CASSLVAGPDTQYF
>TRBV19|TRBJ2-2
CASSGTGVNTGELFF
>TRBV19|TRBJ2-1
CASNPGEGYNEQFF
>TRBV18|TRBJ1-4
CASSPPNPGPNEKLFF
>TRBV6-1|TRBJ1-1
CASTEGVNTEAFF
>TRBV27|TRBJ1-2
CASSLSRGGADGYTF
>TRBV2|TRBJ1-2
CASRQQIYGYTF
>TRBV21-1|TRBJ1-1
CASNQGTPEKENTEAFF
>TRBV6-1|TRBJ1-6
CASSEAWQGANSPLHF
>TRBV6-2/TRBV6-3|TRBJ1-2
CASSSGTQANYGYTF
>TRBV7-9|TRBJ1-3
CASSLGGGNTIYF
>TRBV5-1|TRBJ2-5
CASSLFRAQQLETQYF
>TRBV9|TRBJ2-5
CASSIMGQVQETQYF
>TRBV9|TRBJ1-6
CASSVTGDYNSPLHF
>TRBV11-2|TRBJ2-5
CASSLQGIETQYF
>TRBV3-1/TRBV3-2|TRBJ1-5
CASSQRTGTGNQPQHF
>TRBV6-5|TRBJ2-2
CASSYDSGTGELFF
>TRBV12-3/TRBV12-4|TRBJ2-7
CASSRDFSYEQYF
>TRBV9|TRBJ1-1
CASSVGSWGGVNTEAFF
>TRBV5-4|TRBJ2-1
CASSLGGTGPRSSYNEQFF
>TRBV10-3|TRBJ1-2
CAISDVGGSNYGYTF
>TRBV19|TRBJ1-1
CASSISPDTEAFF
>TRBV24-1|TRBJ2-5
CATSPFTGASKETQYF